A selection of T cell receptor beta chains follows, all from one sample in a study of blood T cell repertoires in COVID-19. The protocol was immunoSEQ multiplex PCR, while the TCRdb copy is restricted to in-frame clones and leaves out a portion. This table holds 200,000 or so clones, 75% to 90% found once. The sequenced material came from peripheral blood. These TCRs come from a woman aged 40 to 50 with acute or convalescent COVID-19. The CDR3 runs from the conserved cysteine through the conserved F or W. The D gene is left open where the match is weak. A clone size is listed for some rows: how often the clone was seen (once, few, many), or a class if it is expanded.

D gene | clone size | J gene | V gene | CDR3 protein | CDR3 DNA
- | few | TRBJ1-5 | TRBV15 | CATSRDTGGNQPQHF | TGTGCCACCAGCAGAGACACGGGGGGCAATCAGCCCCAGCATTTT
TRBD1 | - | TRBJ2-3 | TRBV5-6 | CASKGQGTDTQYF | TGTGCCAGCAAAGGACAGGGCACAGATACGCAGTATTTT
TRBD1 | - | TRBJ1-2 | TRBV6-5 | CASSPTGDGYTF | TGTGCCAGCAGCCCGACAGGGGATGGCTACACCTTC
TRBD2 | - | TRBJ2-7 | TRBV3-1/TRBV3-2 | CASSQERGLAGYEQYF | TGTGCCAGCAGCCAAGAAAGGGGACTAGCGGGTTACGAGCAGTACTTC
- | - | TRBJ2-7 | TRBV7-8 | CASSLEQGPYEQYF | TGTGCCAGCAGCTTAGAGCAGGGCCCCTACGAGCAGTACTTC
TRBD1 | - | TRBJ1-3 | TRBV5-1 | CASSFAPGQGFSGNTIYF | TGCGCCAGCAGCTTCGCACCGGGACAGGGCTTCTCTGGAAACACCATATATTTT
TRBD1 | - | TRBJ1-5 | TRBV28 | CASSFRGIRGNQPQHF | TGTGCCAGCAGTTTCAGGGGGATACGGGGAAATCAGCCCCAGCATTTT
TRBD2 | - | TRBJ2-5 | TRBV24-1 | CATSDPGLAQETQYF | TGTGCCACCAGTGACCCTGGACTAGCCCAAGAGACCCAGTACTTC
- | once | TRBJ2-1 | TRBV7-3 | CASSLLPENEQFF | TGTGCCAGCAGCCTACTTCCGGAGAATGAGCAGTTCTTC
- | - | TRBJ2-7 | TRBV5-4 | CASSPPPGMPYEQYF | TGTGCCAGCAGCCCCCCGCCCGGGATGCCCTACGAGCAGTACTTC
TRBD1 | - | TRBJ1-4 | TRBV6-6 | CASSRGTGVSTNEKLFF | TGTGCCAGCAGTCGCGGGACAGGGGTCTCTACTAATGAAAAACTGTTTTTT
- | once | TRBJ1-2 | TRBV9 | CASSGRDSRRNYGYTF | TGTGCCAGCAGCGGCCGGGACTCCCGTCGGAACTATGGCTACACCTTC
TRBD1 | - | TRBJ2-2 | TRBV30 | CAWRTGQVVRGELFF | TGTGCCTGGAGGACGGGACAGGTAGTCCGAGGGGAGCTGTTTTTT
TRBD1 | once | TRBJ2-3 | TRBV6-5 | CASSYGGQGGTDTQYF | TGTGCCAGCAGTTACGGAGGACAGGGGGGAACAGATACGCAGTATTTT
TRBD2 | - | TRBJ2-3 | TRBV7-9 | CASSLLGRGGLWADTQYF | TGTGCCAGCAGCCTACTTGGACGGGGGGGCCTTTGGGCAGATACGCAGTATTTT
- | - | TRBJ1-5 | TRBV6-5 | CASTSGGGRQPQHF | TGTGCCAGCACTTCGGGCGGGGGTAGGCAGCCCCAGCATTTT
- | - | TRBJ2-3 | TRBV2 | CASSTGSTDTQYF | TGTGCCAGCAGCACAGGTAGCACAGATACGCAGTATTTT
- | - | TRBJ2-2 | TRBV13 | CASRQSHHVSGELFF | TGTGCCAGCAGACAATCCCACCATGTGTCCGGGGAGCTGTTTTTT
- | - | TRBJ2-5 | TRBV4-1 | CASSQVLQETQYF | TGCGCCAGCAGCCAAGTATTACAAGAGACCCAGTACTTC
- | once | TRBJ2-7 | TRBV13 | CASSLGEKRKYF | TGTGCCAGCAGCTTAGGCGAAAAGCGAAAGTACTTC
- | - | TRBJ2-7 | TRBV27 | CASSSTGSYEQYF | TGTGCCAGCAGTTCAACCGGTTCCTACGAGCAGTACTTC
TRBD2 | - | TRBJ2-1 | TRBV25-1 | CASSVLAGSSYNEQFF | TGTGCCAGCAGTGTCCTAGCGGGTTCCTCCTACAATGAGCAGTTCTTC
TRBD2 | - | TRBJ2-5 | TRBV27 | CASSFLGGGKQETQYF | TGTGCCAGCAGTTTTCTTGGCGGGGGAAAACAAGAGACCCAGTACTTC
- | - | TRBJ1-1 | TRBV19 | CASSMGRAMNTEAFF | TGTGCCAGTAGTATGGGCAGGGCCATGAACACTGAAGCTTTCTTT
TRBD2 | - | TRBJ2-1 | TRBV15 | CATSQTSGRVVSYNEQFF | TGTGCCACCAGCCAGACTAGCGGGAGGGTAGTCTCCTACAATGAGCAGTTCTTC
- | - | TRBJ1-1 | TRBV6-5 | CASSYSRGTEAFF | TGTGCCAGCAGTTACTCGCGGGGAACTGAAGCTTTCTTT
TRBD1 | once | TRBJ1-5 | TRBV12-3/TRBV12-4 | CASTGQVGQPQHF | TGTGCCAGCACCGGACAGGTCGGCCAGCCCCAGCATTTT
- | - | TRBJ1-1 | TRBV25-1 | CASSTKQGRTEAFF | TGTGCCAGCAGCACTAAACAGGGTCGGACTGAAGCTTTCTTT
- | - | TRBJ2-5 | TRBV3-1/TRBV3-2 | CASAHLEETQYF | TGTGCCAGCGCGCACCTGGAAGAGACCCAGTACTTC
TRBD2 | - | TRBJ2-1 | TRBV6-5 | CASRAGTSGFNEQFF | TGTGCCAGCAGGGCCGGGACTAGCGGGTTTAATGAGCAGTTCTTC
- | - | TRBJ2-1 | TRBV27 | CASSPGVALFNEQFF | TGTGCCAGCAGTCCAGGGGTGGCGTTGTTCAATGAGCAGTTCTTC
TRBD2 | - | TRBJ2-2 | TRBV12-3/TRBV12-4 | CASKFSGTGELFF | TGTGCCAGTAAATTTAGCGGGACCGGGGAGCTGTTTTTT
- | many | TRBJ1-6 | TRBV7-3 | CASSRGTRLSPLHF | TGTGCCAGCAGCAGAGGGACTCGACTGTCACCCCTCCACTTT
TRBD2 | - | TRBJ2-1 | TRBV27 | CASGTSGRAGSPDEQFF | TGTGCCTCCGGGACTAGCGGGAGGGCCGGGTCCCCTGATGAGCAGTTCTTC
- | once | TRBJ2-1 | TRBV19 | CASSLANEQFF | TGTGCCAGTAGTCTCGCGAATGAGCAGTTCTTC
- | - | TRBJ1-1 | TRBV6-5 | CASSYGSVLKNTEAFF | TGTGCCAGCAGTTACGGGTCAGTACTAAAGAACACTGAAGCTTTCTTT
TRBD1 | - | TRBJ1-5 | TRBV27 | CASSPDRANQPQHF | TGTGCCAGCAGTCCGGACAGGGCGAATCAGCCCCAGCATTTT
TRBD1 | - | TRBJ1-2 | TRBV5-6 | CASSFFGGQDYGYTF | TGTGCCAGCAGCTTCTTCGGGGGACAGGACTATGGCTACACCTTC
- | few | TRBJ2-3 | TRBV19 | CASSISTGYTDTQYF | TGTGCCAGTAGTATATCTACAGGGTATACAGATACGCAGTATTTT
- | - | TRBJ2-2 | TRBV3-1/TRBV3-2 | CASSLGVTGELFF | TGTGCCAGCAGCCTTGGAGTCACCGGGGAGCTGTTTTTT
- | - | TRBJ1-5 | TRBV18 | CASSRLADQPQHF | TGTGCCAGCTCACGTCTCGCGGATCAGCCCCAGCATTTT
- | - | TRBJ2-4 | TRBV7-2 | CASSLVPTSAAKNIQYF | TGTGCCAGCAGCTTAGTCCCGACTAGTGCGGCCAAAAACATTCAGTACTTC
TRBD1 | - | TRBJ2-2 | TRBV7-7 | CASSSFKGTGNNGELFF | TGTGCTAGCAGCTCATTCAAGGGGACAGGGAATAACGGGGAGCTGTTTTTT
TRBD2 | - | TRBJ2-1 | TRBV7-6 | CASSLESGTSGYNEQFF | TGTGCCAGCAGCCTCGAATCCGGGACTAGCGGCTACAATGAGCAGTTCTTC
- | - | TRBJ2-2 | TRBV11-2 | CASSLDTTGELFF | TGTGCCAGCAGCTTAGACACAACCGGGGAGCTGTTTTTT
- | - | TRBJ2-1 | TRBV9 | CASSPRRESSYNEQFF | TGTGCCAGCAGCCCTAGACGGGAAAGCTCCTACAATGAGCAGTTCTTC
TRBD2 | - | TRBJ2-1 | TRBV5-8 | CASSSRQRGFHNEQFF | TGTGCCAGCAGCTCGCGCCAGCGGGGGTTCCACAATGAGCAGTTCTTC
TRBD1 | - | TRBJ2-7 | TRBV7-9 | CASSSQIQTGGEQYF | TGTGCCAGCAGCTCTCAAATTCAAACAGGGGGAGAGCAGTACTTC
- | - | TRBJ2-3 | TRBV7-9 | CASNPRGYVSTDTQYF | TGTGCCAGCAACCCCCGGGGGTATGTGAGCACAGATACGCAGTATTTT
TRBD2 | - | TRBJ2-7 | TRBV5-5 | CASRKGVREGEQYF | TGTGCCAGCAGGAAAGGGGTCCGGGAGGGCGAGCAGTACTTC
TRBD2 | - | TRBJ2-1 | TRBV19 | CASRPGRAWLNNEQFF | TGTGCCAGCCGCCCGGGGAGGGCCTGGTTGAACAATGAGCAGTTCTTC
- | - | TRBJ2-2 | TRBV21-1 | CASSKVLRLAGGTGELFF | TGTGCCAGCAGCAAAGTCCTTAGGCTAGCGGGGGGGACCGGGGAGCTGTTTTTT
- | - | TRBJ2-4 | TRBV6-2/TRBV6-3 | CASSAGLFKNIQYF | TGTGCCAGCAGTGCAGGGCTATTCAAAAACATTCAGTACTTC
- | - | TRBJ2-2 | TRBV5-1 | CASSLGDLVGELFF | TGCGCCAGCAGCTTGGGGGACTTGGTCGGGGAGCTGTTTTTT
TRBD1 | - | TRBJ2-4 | TRBV6-5 | CASRKQGAGKNIQYF | TGTGCCAGCAGGAAACAGGGGGCGGGCAAAAACATTCAGTACTTC
- | - | TRBJ1-5 | TRBV5-6 | CASSKYRAHSNQPQHF | TGTGCCAGCAGCAAGTACAGGGCCCATAGCAATCAGCCCCAGCATTTT
TRBD1 | - | TRBJ2-1 | TRBV2 | CASSPPGQGMNEQFF | TGTGCCAGCAGCCCCCCGGGACAGGGGATGAATGAGCAGTTCTTC
- | - | TRBJ2-7 | TRBV7-9 | CASRVSGGGAYEQYF | TGTGCCAGCCGGGTATCAGGAGGGGGCGCGTACGAGCAGTACTTC